The rows below give T cell receptor beta chains drawn from one sample of a study of CD8 T cells in Susac syndrome. TCRdb re-called the immunoSEQ multiplex PCR reads through MiXCR, storing one row per CDR3 protein. The table lists about 26,000 distinct CDR3 sequences, about 93% of them singletons. The sequenced sample was CD8+ T cells from PBMCs. These receptors were obtained from a human donor in good health. The CDR3 runs from the conserved cysteine through the conserved F or W. A D gene is named only where the DNA matches it firmly. Some rows have no size entry. The others give once, few or many, or a class for an expanded clone.

D gene: .; clone size: once; V gene: TRBV11-2; J gene: TRBJ2-7; CDR3 DNA: TGTGCCAGCAGCCGGGGGACCGTCAACGAGCAGTACTTC; CDR3 protein: CASSRGTVNEQYF
D gene: .; clone size: .; V gene: TRBV20-1; J gene: TRBJ2-7; CDR3 DNA: TGCAGTGCTACAGGGGGGAACCCAAAAAATGACGAGCAGTACTTC; CDR3 protein: CSATGGNPKNDEQYF
D gene: .; clone size: .; V gene: TRBV20-1; J gene: TRBJ1-5; CDR3 DNA: TGCAGTGCTGGGGGGACGGGTGGTGGCAATCAGCCCCAGCATTTT; CDR3 protein: CSAGGTGGGNQPQHF
D gene: .; clone size: .; V gene: TRBV7-9; J gene: TRBJ1-3; CDR3 DNA: TGTGCCAGCAGCGCGAGCGAATTCTCTGGAAACACCATATATTTT; CDR3 protein: CASSASEFSGNTIYF
D gene: TRBD1; clone size: .; V gene: TRBV5-1; J gene: TRBJ1-2; CDR3 DNA: TGCGCCAGCAGCTCAAGACAGGGGGAGTGGGACTATGGCTACACCTTC; CDR3 protein: CASSSRQGEWDYGYTF
D gene: .; clone size: .; V gene: TRBV10-2; J gene: TRBJ2-1; CDR3 DNA: TGCGCCAGTGCAGTCGGAATCTACAATGAGCAGTTCTTC; CDR3 protein: CASAVGIYNEQFF
D gene: .; clone size: .; V gene: TRBV6-1; J gene: TRBJ2-1; CDR3 DNA: TGTGCCAGCAGTGAAATTTCCTACAATGAGCAGTTCTTC; CDR3 protein: CASSEISYNEQFF
D gene: TRBD1; clone size: .; V gene: TRBV6-1; J gene: TRBJ2-5; CDR3 DNA: TGTGCCAGCATTGCCCGGACAGGGGGGCGAGAGACCCAGTACTTC; CDR3 protein: CASIARTGGRETQYF
D gene: .; clone size: .; V gene: TRBV9; J gene: TRBJ1-6; CDR3 DNA: TGTGCCAGCAGCAAGAAGGGGGTTGGTTCACCCCTCCACTTT; CDR3 protein: CASSKKGVGSPLHF
D gene: .; clone size: .; V gene: TRBV7-9; J gene: TRBJ2-7; CDR3 DNA: TGTGCCAGCAGCTTAGGGGGTACGCCCCCCTACGAGCAGTACTTC; CDR3 protein: CASSLGGTPPYEQYF
D gene: .; clone size: .; V gene: TRBV15; J gene: TRBJ1-1; CDR3 DNA: TGTGCCACCAGCAGAGGAGAGGCCGGGAACACTGAAGCTTTCTTT; CDR3 protein: CATSRGEAGNTEAFF
D gene: .; clone size: .; V gene: TRBV20-1; J gene: TRBJ2-5; CDR3 DNA: TGCAGCTACCCGTCAGACGGCCGACAAGAGACCCAGTACTTC; CDR3 protein: CSYPSDGRQETQYF
D gene: .; clone size: .; V gene: TRBV4-3; J gene: TRBJ1-6; CDR3 DNA: TGCGCCAGCAGCCAAGTTTTGTACAGACCACCCCTCCACTTT; CDR3 protein: CASSQVLYRPPLHF
D gene: .; clone size: .; V gene: TRBV5-1; J gene: TRBJ2-7; CDR3 DNA: TGCGCCAGCAGCTTGTATAGGACCTACGAGCAGTACTTC; CDR3 protein: CASSLYRTYEQYF
D gene: TRBD1; clone size: once; V gene: TRBV5-1; J gene: TRBJ1-2; CDR3 DNA: TGCGCCAGCAGCCTGGAGGGGGACAGGGTCGGAGGCTACACCTTC; CDR3 protein: CASSLEGDRVGGYTF